Each of the 5 T cell receptor beta chains below was sequenced from the same sample in a study of blood T cells in healthy people across ages. Sample-barcoded 5' priming and a J-beta primer mix drove a second PCR of roughly 7 to 11 cycles. From the 5' RACE reads, TCRdb called clonotypes with MiXCR, one entry per CDR3 protein. The sample includes approximately 1.5 million distinct CDR3 sequences, approximately 39% seen only once; the top ten take more than 4%. Input material: blood. These TCRs come from a woman between 18 and 30 years old in good health.

This clonotype was recorded once. V is TRBV9 and J is TRBJ2-7; 7 bases map to TRBD2. The junction had 13 bases not matched to a gene; V was cut back by 0 bases and J by 7 bases. The germline CDR1 and CDR2 sequences are SGDLS and YYNGEE. The CDR3 is made up of 16 amino acids. In DNA form, the CDR3 reads TGTGCCAGCAGCGTAGACGTCCGCGGGAGAAGCGATGAGCAGTACTTC. It is translated as CASSVDVRGRSDEQYF.

The chain has TRBV5-5 and TRBJ2-3, with 9 bases matching TRBD1. The germline V gene has CDR1 SGHKS and CDR2 YYEKEE (reference sequence). V trimming: 4 bases; J trimming: 4 bases; junction bases outside the gene matches: 7. This CDR3 contains 15 residues. The DNA for the CDR3 is TGTGCCAGCAGCCCTTGGGACAGGGCGTCAGATACGCAGTATTTT. The encoded protein is CASSPWDRASDTQYF.

Points on this clonotype: One junction end does not reproduce the germline sequence, and a read error may be involved. V usage is TRBV24-1 and J usage is TRBJ1-2; a possible D gene is TRBD1 (5 bases). The CDR3 is 13 amino acids. Germline-derived CDR1 and CDR2 are KGHDR and SFDVKD. The chain's CDR3 is CATSPPGNYDYTF. CDR3 bases: TGTGCCACCAGTCCCCCAGGGAACTATGACTACACCTTC.

The chain recombines TRBV3-1 with TRBJ2-4; either TRBD1 or TRBD2 may fit D (6 bases each). This CDR3 spans 15 amino acids. The germline CDR1 and CDR2 sequences are LGHDT and YNNKEL (reference sequence). V was pared by 0 bases and J by 6 bases, with 12 bases between. CDR3 coding DNA: TGTGCCAGCAGCCAAGATCCGGGGGCAAGAAACATTCAGTACTTC. Its protein is CASSQDPGARNIQYF.

This clonotype was seen at least ten times. The rearrangement joins TRBV29-1 to TRBJ2-7, with D hard to call. CDR3 length equals 14 residues. Trimming shortened V by 6 bases and J by 3 bases, and 18 bases separated the two germline ends. Germline values: CDR1 SQVTM, CDR2 ANQGSEA. CDR3 amino acids: CSVQTPTPNYEQYF. The CDR3 coding sequence is TGCAGCGTCCAGACCCCTACCCCAAACTACGAGCAGTACTTC.